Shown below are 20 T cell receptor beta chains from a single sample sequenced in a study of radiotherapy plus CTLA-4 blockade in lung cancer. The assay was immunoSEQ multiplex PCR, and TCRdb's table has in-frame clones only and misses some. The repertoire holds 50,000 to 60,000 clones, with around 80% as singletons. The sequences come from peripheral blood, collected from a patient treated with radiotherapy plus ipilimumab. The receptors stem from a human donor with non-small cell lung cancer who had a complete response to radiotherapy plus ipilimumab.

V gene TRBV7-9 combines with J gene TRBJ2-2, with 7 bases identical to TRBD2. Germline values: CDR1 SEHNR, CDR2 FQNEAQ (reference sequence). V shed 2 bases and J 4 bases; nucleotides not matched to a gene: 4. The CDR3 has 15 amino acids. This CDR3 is CASSLTGEGTGELFF. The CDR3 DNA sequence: TGTGCCAGCAGCTTAACCGGGGAGGGCACCGGGGAGCTGTTTTTT.

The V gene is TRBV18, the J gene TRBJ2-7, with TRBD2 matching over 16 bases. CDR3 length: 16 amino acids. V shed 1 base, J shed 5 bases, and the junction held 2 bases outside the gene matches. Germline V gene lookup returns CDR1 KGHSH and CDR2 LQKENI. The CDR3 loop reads CASSPRGLAGGHEQYF. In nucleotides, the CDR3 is TGTGCCAGCTCACCACGGGGACTAGCGGGGGGGCACGAGCAGTACTTC. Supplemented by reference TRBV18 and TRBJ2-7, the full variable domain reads NAGVMQNPRHLVRRRGQEARLRCSPMKGHSHVYWYRQLPEEGLKFMVYLQKENIIDESGMPKERFSAEFPKEGPSILRIQQVVRGDSAAYFCASSPRGLAGGHEQYFGPGTRLTVT.

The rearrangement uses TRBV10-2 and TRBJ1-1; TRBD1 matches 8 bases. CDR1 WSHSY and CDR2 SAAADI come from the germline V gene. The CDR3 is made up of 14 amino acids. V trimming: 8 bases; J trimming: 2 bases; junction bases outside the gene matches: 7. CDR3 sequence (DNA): TGCGCCAGCTGCGACAGGGGAGTTAACACTGAAGCTTTCTTT. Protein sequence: CASCDRGVNTEAFF.

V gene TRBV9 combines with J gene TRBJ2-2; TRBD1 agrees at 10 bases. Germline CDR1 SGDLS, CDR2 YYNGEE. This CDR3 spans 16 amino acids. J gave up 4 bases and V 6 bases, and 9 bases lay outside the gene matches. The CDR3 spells CASTETGGAVTGELFF. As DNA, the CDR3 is TGTGCCAGCACCGAGACAGGGGGCGCGGTCACCGGGGAGCTGTTTTTT.

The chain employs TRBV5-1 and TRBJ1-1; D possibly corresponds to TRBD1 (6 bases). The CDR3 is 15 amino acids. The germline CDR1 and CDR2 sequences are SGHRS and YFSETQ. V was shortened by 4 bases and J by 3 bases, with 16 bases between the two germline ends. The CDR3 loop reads CASSPSGVEDTEAFF. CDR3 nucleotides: TGCGCCAGCAGCCCATCAGGGGTCGAGGACACTGAAGCTTTCTTT.

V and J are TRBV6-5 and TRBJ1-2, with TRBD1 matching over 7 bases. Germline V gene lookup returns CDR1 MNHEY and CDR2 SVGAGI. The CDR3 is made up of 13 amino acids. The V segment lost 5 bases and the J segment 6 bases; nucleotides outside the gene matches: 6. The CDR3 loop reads CASSGTAAHGYTF. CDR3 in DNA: TGTGCCAGCAGTGGGACAGCAGCCCATGGCTACACCTTC.

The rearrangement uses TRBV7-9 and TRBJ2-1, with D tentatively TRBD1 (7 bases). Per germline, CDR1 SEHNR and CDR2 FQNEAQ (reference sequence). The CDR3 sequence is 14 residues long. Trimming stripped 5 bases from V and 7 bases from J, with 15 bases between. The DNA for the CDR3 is TGTGCCAGCAGCCGGCTACAGGGGAGGAATGAGCAGTTCTTC. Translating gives CASSRLQGRNEQFF.

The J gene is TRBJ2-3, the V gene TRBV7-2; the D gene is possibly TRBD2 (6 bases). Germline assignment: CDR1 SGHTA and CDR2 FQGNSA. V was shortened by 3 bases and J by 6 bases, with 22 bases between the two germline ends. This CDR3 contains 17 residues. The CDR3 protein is CASSLRVSGLSRDTQYF. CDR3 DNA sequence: TGTGCCAGCAGCTTGAGGGTCTCGGGACTCTCAAGGGATACGCAGTATTTT.

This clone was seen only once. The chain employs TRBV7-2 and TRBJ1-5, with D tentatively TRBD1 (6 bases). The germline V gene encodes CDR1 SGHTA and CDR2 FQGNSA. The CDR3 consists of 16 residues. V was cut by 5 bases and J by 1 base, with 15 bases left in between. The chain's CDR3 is CASSLSSQGSNQPQHF. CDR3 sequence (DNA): TGTGCCAGCAGCCTATCCTCGCAGGGGAGCAATCAGCCCCAGCATTTT.

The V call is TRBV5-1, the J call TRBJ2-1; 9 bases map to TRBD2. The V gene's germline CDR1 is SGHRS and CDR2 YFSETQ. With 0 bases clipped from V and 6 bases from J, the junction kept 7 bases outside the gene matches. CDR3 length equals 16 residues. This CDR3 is CASSLDLASGINEQFF. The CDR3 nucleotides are TGCGCCAGCAGCTTGGACTTGGCTAGCGGGATCAATGAGCAGTTCTTC. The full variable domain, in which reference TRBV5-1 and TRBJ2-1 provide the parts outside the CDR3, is KAGVTQTPRYLIKTRGQQVTLSCSPISGHRSVSWYQQTPGQGLQFLFEYFSETQRNKGNFPGRFSGRQFSNSRSEMNVSTLELGDSALYLCASSLDLASGINEQFFGPGTRLTVL.

CDR3 in amino acids: CASGTSGSIDTQYF. The CDR3, as DNA: TGCGCCAGCGGAACTAGCGGGAGTATAGATACGCAGTATTTT. This rearrangement joins TRBV10-1 to TRBJ2-3; 11 nucleotides line up with TRBD2. Trimming cost V 8 bases and J 5 bases; bases outside gene matches: 6. CDR3 length: 14 residues. Per the germline V gene, CDR1 is WNHNN and CDR2 is SYGVQD (reference sequence).

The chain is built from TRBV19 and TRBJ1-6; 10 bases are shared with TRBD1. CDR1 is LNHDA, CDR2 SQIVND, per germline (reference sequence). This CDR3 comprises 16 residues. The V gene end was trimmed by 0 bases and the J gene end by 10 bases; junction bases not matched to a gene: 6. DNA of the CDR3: TGTGCCAGTAGTATAGATGCGGGGACAGGGGTGTCACCCCTCCACTTT. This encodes CASSIDAGTGVSPLHF.

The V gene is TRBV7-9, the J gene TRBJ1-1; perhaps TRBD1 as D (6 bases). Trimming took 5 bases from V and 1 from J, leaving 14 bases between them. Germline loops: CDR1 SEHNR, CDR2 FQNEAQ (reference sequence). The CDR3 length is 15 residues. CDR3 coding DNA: TGTGCCAGCAGCCCCGAGCGGACAGCGAACACTGAAGCTTTCTTT. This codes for CASSPERTANTEAFF.

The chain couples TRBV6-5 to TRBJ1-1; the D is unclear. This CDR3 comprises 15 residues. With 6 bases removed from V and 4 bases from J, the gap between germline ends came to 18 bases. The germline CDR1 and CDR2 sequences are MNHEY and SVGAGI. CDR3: CASSRDDDRSTEAFF. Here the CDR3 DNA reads TGTGCCAGCAGCCGAGATGACGATAGGAGCACTGAAGCTTTCTTT.

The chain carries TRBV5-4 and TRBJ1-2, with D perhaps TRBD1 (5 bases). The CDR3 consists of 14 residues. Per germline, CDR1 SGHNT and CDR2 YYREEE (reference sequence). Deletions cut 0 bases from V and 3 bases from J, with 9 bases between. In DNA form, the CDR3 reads TGTGCCAGCAGCTTGGCCATAGGGGACTATGGCTACACCTTC. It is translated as CASSLAIGDYGYTF.

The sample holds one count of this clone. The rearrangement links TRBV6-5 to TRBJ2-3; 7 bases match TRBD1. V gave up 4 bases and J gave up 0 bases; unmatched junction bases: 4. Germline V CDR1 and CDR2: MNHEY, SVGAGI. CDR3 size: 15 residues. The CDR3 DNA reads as TGTGCCAGCAGTTCACCGGGACAGAGCACAGATACGCAGTATTTT. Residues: CASSSPGQSTDTQYF.

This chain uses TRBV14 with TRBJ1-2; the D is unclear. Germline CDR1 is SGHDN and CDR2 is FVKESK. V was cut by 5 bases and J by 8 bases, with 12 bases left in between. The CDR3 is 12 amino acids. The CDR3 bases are TGTGCCAGCAGCGAGACACGGTCCGGCTACACCTTC. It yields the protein CASSETRSGYTF.

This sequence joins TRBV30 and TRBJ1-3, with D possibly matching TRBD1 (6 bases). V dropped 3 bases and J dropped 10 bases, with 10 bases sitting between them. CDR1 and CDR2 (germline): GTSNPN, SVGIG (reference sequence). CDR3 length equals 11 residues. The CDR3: CAWRGGRTIYF. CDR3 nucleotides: TGTGCCTGGAGGGGGGGGCGTACCATATATTTT.

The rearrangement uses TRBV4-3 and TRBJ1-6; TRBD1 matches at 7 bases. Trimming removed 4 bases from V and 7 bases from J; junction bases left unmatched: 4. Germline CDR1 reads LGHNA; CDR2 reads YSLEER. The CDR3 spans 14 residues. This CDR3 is CASSPDRDNSPLHF. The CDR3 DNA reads TGCGCCAGCAGCCCTGACAGGGACAATTCACCCCTCCACTTT.

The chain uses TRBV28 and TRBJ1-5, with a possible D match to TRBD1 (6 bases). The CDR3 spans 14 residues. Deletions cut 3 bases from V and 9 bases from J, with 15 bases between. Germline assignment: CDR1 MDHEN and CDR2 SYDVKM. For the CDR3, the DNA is TGTGCCAGCAGTTTTCGAGGGGGGGTTCCGCCCCAGCATTTT. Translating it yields CASSFRGGVPPQHF.